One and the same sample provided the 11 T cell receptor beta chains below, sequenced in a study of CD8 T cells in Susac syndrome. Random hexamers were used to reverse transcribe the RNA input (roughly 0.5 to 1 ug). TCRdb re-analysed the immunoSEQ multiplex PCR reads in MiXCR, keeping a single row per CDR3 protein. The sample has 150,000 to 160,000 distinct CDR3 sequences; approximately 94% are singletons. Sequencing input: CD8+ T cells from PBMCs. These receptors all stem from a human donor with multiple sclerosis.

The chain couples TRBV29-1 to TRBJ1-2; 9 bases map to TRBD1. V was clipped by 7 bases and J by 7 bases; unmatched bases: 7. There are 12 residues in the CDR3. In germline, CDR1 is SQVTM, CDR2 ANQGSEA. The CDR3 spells CSGRTGESGYTF. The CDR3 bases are TGCAGCGGGCGGACAGGGGAGAGTGGCTACACCTTC.

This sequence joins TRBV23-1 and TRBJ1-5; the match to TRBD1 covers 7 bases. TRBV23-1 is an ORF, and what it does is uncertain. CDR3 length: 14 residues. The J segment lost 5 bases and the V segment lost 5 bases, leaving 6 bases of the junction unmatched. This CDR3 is CASSFTGEDQPQHF. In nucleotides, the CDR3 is TGCGCCAGCAGTTTTACAGGGGAAGATCAGCCCCAGCATTTT.

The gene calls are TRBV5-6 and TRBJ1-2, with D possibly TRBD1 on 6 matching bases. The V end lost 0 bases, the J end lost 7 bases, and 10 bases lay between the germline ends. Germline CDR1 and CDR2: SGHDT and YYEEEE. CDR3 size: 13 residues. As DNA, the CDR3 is TGTGCCAGCAGCTTGGCAGGGGACCCTGGCTACACCTTC. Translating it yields CASSLAGDPGYTF.

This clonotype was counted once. The CDR3 loop is CASIGQPNTEAFF. CDR3 nucleotide sequence: TGTGCCAGCATCGGACAGCCGAACACTGAAGCTTTCTTT. This chain uses TRBV28 with TRBJ1-1; TRBD1 is a possible D gene (6 bases). V lost 7 bases and J 1 base, leaving 10 bases between the germline ends. Germline assignment: CDR1 MDHEN and CDR2 SYDVKM. There are 13 residues in the CDR3.

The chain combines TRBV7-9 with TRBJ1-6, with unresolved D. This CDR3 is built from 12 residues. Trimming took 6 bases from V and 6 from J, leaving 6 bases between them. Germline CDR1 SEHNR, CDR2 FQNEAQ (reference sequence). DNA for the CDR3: TGTGCCAGCAGTTCTGGTAATTCACCCCTCCACTTT. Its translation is CASSSGNSPLHF.

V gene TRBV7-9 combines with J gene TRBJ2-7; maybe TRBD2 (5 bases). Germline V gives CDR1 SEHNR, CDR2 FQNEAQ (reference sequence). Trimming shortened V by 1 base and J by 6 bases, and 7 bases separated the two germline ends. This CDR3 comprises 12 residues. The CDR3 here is CASSLVGSEQYF. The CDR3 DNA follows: TGTGCCAGCAGCTTAGTTGGGAGCGAGCAGTACTTC.

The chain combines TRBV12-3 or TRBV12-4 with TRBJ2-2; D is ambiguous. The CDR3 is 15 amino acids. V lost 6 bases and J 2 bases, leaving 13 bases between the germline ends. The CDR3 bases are TGTGCCAGCAGCCAAAGGTCCGGTAACACCGGGGAGCTGTTTTTT. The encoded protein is CASSQRSGNTGELFF.

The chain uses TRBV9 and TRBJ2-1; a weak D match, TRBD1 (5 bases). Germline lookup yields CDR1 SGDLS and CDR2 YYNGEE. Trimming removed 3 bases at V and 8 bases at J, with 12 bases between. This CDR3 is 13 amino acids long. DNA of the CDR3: TGTGCCAGCAGCGCCGGCTGGGGCGATGAGCAGTTCTTC. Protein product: CASSAGWGDEQFF.

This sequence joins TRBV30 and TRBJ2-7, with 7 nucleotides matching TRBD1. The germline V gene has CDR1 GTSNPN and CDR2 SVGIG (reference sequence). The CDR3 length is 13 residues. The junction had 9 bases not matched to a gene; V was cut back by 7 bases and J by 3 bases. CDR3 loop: CASNRQGSYEQYF. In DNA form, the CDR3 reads TGTGCCTCCAACCGACAGGGCAGCTACGAGCAGTACTTC.

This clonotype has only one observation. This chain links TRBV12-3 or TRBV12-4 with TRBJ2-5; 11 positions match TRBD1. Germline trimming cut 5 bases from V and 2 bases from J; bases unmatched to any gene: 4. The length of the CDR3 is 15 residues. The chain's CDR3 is CASSNRDRGQETQYF. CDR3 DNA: TGTGCCAGCAGTAACCGGGACAGGGGGCAAGAGACCCAGTACTTC.

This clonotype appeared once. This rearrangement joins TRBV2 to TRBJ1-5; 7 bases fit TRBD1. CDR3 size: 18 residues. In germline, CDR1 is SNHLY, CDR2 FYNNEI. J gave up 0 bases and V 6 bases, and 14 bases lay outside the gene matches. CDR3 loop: CASRDGTASTYSNQPQHF. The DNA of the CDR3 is TGTGCCAGCAGAGACGGGACAGCATCGACATATAGCAATCAGCCCCAGCATTTT.